Below, 32 T cell receptor beta chains from the same sample are listed, as sequenced in a study of shared clonotypes between healthy human individuals. Assay used: immunoSEQ multiplex PCR; TCRdb lists only in-frame clones, some missing. The repertoire holds around 700,000 clones, with under 80% as singletons. Specimen: memory CD4+ T cells sorted from blood. Subset defined: CD45RA-negative fraction. Source of these receptors: a woman aged 25 to 45 in good health.

This clone has only a few counts. The CDR3 DNA follows: TGTGCCAGCAGCGTAGCGGCGGGAGGGCCTAGCACCGGGGAGCTGTTTTTT. As protein: CASSVAAGGPSTGELFF. The chain couples TRBV9 to TRBJ2-2, with TRBD2 matching 9 bases. This CDR3 has 17 amino acids. Unmatched junction bases numbered 7, after V lost 0 bases and J lost 4 bases. Germline V CDR1 and CDR2: SGDLS, YYNGEE.

This clone showed up just a few times. Different DNA sequences within this sample yield the same CDR3. V gene TRBV28 combines with J gene TRBJ1-5; TRBD1 aligns across 7 bases. V gave up 6 bases and J gave up 2 bases; unmatched junction bases: 4. Germline V gene lookup returns CDR1 MDHEN and CDR2 SYDVKM. The CDR3 runs 14 residues. CDR3 region: CASSRGGGNQPQHF. The CDR3 nucleotides are TGTGCCAGCAGCAGGGGGGGCGGCAATCAGCCCCAGCATTTT.

This sequence joins TRBV10-3 and TRBJ2-3; no definite D call. CDR3 length: 13 residues. V was clipped by 7 bases and J by 3 bases, with 11 bases between them. The V gene's germline CDR1 is ENHRY and CDR2 SYGVKD. The CDR3 coding sequence is TGTGCCATCAAGGTTTCCTTTACAGATACGCAGTATTTT. It encodes CAIKVSFTDTQYF.

This clone was recorded a few times. This chain links TRBV7-2 with TRBJ2-5; D gene uncertain. This CDR3 is 15 amino acids long. Germline assignment: CDR1 SGHTA and CDR2 FQGNSA. Trimming removed 2 bases at V and 4 bases at J, with 14 bases between. The CDR3 protein is CASSLNVLVPETQYF. For the CDR3, the DNA is TGTGCCAGCAGCTTAAACGTTTTGGTACCAGAGACCCAGTACTTC.

In its sample, this clone was seen a few times. The V call is TRBV18, the J call TRBJ2-1, with 10 bases identical to TRBD2. CDR3 length: 14 amino acids. CDR1 is KGHSH, CDR2 LQKENI, per germline. Germline trimming cut 10 bases from V and 3 bases from J; bases unmatched to any gene: 6. Here the CDR3 reads CATTAGGRYNEQFF. The CDR3 region has the DNA TGTGCCACCACAGCGGGAGGGCGCTACAATGAGCAGTTCTTC.

This chain joins TRBV5-5 and TRBJ2-5, with D perhaps matching TRBD1 or TRBD2 (5 bases each). The DNA end is more similar to TRBJ2-7, so the J call may be wrong. The germline V gene encodes CDR1 SGHKS and CDR2 YYEKEE (reference sequence). The CDR3 sequence is 16 residues long. CDR3 region: CASSNSRTGPTYEQYF. The CDR3 DNA is TGTGCCAGCAGCAACAGTAGAACGGGGCCCACTTACGAGCAGTACTTC.

The V call is TRBV4-2, the J call TRBJ1-2; D not certain. The CDR3 contains 16 residues. Per germline, CDR1 LGHNA and CDR2 YNFKEQ. Trimming removed 1 base at V and 2 bases at J, with 14 bases between. The chain's CDR3 is CASSQGLVRGNYGYTF. Written as DNA, the CDR3 is TGTGCCAGCAGCCAAGGTCTAGTTCGAGGGAACTATGGCTACACCTTC.

This rearrangement joins TRBV28 to TRBJ2-6, with D hard to call. Trimming took 6 bases from V and 0 from J, leaving 9 bases between them. Germline V lookup: CDR1 MDHEN, CDR2 SYDVKM. The length of the CDR3 is 15 residues. The CDR3 region is CASRDQTSGANVLTF. The CDR3 coding sequence is TGTGCCAGCAGAGACCAAACCTCTGGGGCCAACGTCCTGACTTTC.

The chain's CDR3 is CASRRRSSSYNEQFF. CDR3 nucleotide sequence: TGTGCCAGCAGGCGGAGGTCCTCCTCCTACAATGAGCAGTTCTTC. This chain links TRBV28 with TRBJ2-1; TRBD2 is a possible D gene (5 bases). Germline assignment: CDR1 MDHEN and CDR2 SYDVKM. The CDR3 runs to 15 residues. Trimming removed 6 bases from V and 0 bases from J, with 12 bases in between. Supplemented by reference TRBV28 and TRBJ2-1, the full variable domain reads DVKVTQSSRYLVKRTGEKVFLECVQDMDHENMFWYRQDPGLGLRLIYFSYDVKMKEKGDIPEGYSVSREKKERFSLILESASTNQTSMYLCASRRRSSSYNEQFFGPGTRLTVL.

This clone was seen only once. The rearrangement uses TRBV10-3 and TRBJ1-1, with D hard to call. Germline lookup yields CDR1 ENHRY and CDR2 SYGVKD. CDR3 length: 13 residues. The V and J ends lost 6 bases and 3 bases respectively, with 11 bases between them. CDR3 coding DNA: TGTGCCATCAGGATAGCCTGGGACACTGAAGCTTTCTTT. Translated: CAIRIAWDTEAFF.

A single count supports this clone. DNA for the CDR3: TGTGCCAGCAGTAGACAGGACTCTAACTATGGCTACACCTTC. It translates to CASSRQDSNYGYTF. V usage is TRBV27 and J usage is TRBJ1-2; possible D gene TRBD1, 6 bases. From germline, CDR1 is MNHEY and CDR2 SMNVEV (reference sequence). The CDR3 is 14 residues long. Trimming stripped 5 bases from V and 0 bases from J, with 10 bases between.

The J gene is TRBJ2-1, the V gene TRBV28; 11 bases agree with TRBD2. The trim removed 6 bases at V and 2 bases at J, leaving 6 bases unmatched. The CDR3 covers 16 residues. Looked up from germline, CDR1 is MDHEN and CDR2 is SYDVKM. The CDR3, as DNA: TGTGCCAGCAGGGTACTAGCGGGGGCACCCTACAATGAGCAGTTCTTC. This gives the protein CASRVLAGAPYNEQFF.

The gene calls are TRBV7-8 and TRBJ2-7; 7 bases agree with TRBD1. J gave up 5 bases and V 5 bases, and 9 bases lay outside the gene matches. Germline assignment: CDR1 SGHVS and CDR2 FQNEAQ. This CDR3 contains 14 residues. This chain's CDR3 is CASSRRQGTDEQYF. The DNA for the CDR3 is TGTGCCAGCAGCCGCCGACAGGGTACCGACGAGCAGTACTTC.

The rearrangement joins TRBV5-1 to TRBJ2-5, with 7 nucleotides matching TRBD2. The CDR3 extends over 16 amino acids. V lost 0 bases, J lost 5 bases, and 10 bases stayed unmatched. The V gene's germline CDR1 is SGHRS and CDR2 YFSETQ. This chain's CDR3 is CASSLGLAQLGETQYF. DNA of the CDR3: TGCGCCAGCAGCTTGGGACTAGCCCAATTGGGGGAGACCCAGTACTTC.

The chain links TRBV27 to TRBJ2-5, with 7 bases that match TRBD1. V was pared by 2 bases and J by 5 bases, with 2 bases of the junction left unmatched. CDR1 MNHEY and CDR2 SMNVEV come from the germline V gene (reference sequence). The CDR3 spans 13 residues. CDR3 sequence: CASSLRGRETQYF. The CDR3 bases are TGTGCCAGCAGTTTAAGGGGGCGGGAGACCCAGTACTTC.

This clone has ten or more counts. Additional DNA sequences in this sample encode the identical CDR3. The V gene is TRBV25-1, the J gene TRBJ1-5, with D hard to call. Trimming shortened V by 4 bases and J by 7 bases, and 8 bases separated the two germline ends. The CDR3 is 12 amino acids. Per the germline V gene, CDR1 is MGHDK and CDR2 is SYGVNS. CDR3 DNA: TGTGCCAGCAGTGTCGAAGGCCAGCCCCAGCATTTT. This codes for CASSVEGQPQHF.

The J gene is TRBJ2-3, the V gene TRBV6-1, with TRBD1 matching over 7 bases. The CDR3 totals 12 residues. V lost 6 bases to trimming and J lost 6 bases; unmatched junction nucleotides: 3. Germline V gene data show CDR1 as MNHNS and CDR2 as SASEGT. Here the CDR3 reads CASRQGSDTQYF. The DNA for the CDR3 is TGTGCCAGCAGACAGGGGTCCGATACGCAGTATTTT.

The chain carries TRBV6-1 and TRBJ2-7; D ambiguous. The V gene's germline CDR1 is MNHNS and CDR2 SASEGT. The CDR3 is made up of 14 amino acids. With 3 bases removed from V and 4 bases from J, the gap between germline ends came to 13 bases. The chain's CDR3 is CASSETSLSYEQYF. The CDR3 DNA is TGTGCCAGCAGTGAGACATCCCTAAGTTACGAGCAGTACTTC.

Details on this clone: A read error may produce the germline difference seen at one junction end. The CDR3, as DNA: TGTGCCAGCAGTTATTACGAGCGGGAGCGAGCATTT. As protein: CASSYYERERAF. The genes are TRBV6-6 and TRBJ2-3, with 8 bases that match TRBD2. The CDR3 runs to 12 residues. Germline assignment: CDR1 MNHNY and CDR2 SVGAGI (reference sequence).

This chain joins TRBV10-1 and TRBJ1-1; TRBD1 is a possible D gene (6 bases). V lost 7 bases and J 5 bases, leaving 17 bases between the germline ends. The CDR3 length is 14 residues. Germline V gene data show CDR1 as WNHNN and CDR2 as SYGVQD (reference sequence). CDR3 nucleotides: TGCGCCAGCAAGGAGACAACCCAGGGGACTGAAGCTTTCTTT. Amino acids: CASKETTQGTEAFF.

CDR3 sequence: CASSLANGRAGEQFF. CDR3 coding DNA: TGCGCCAGCAGCTTGGCCAACGGGAGGGCCGGTGAGCAGTTCTTC. J is TRBJ2-1 and V is TRBV5-1; 8 nucleotides line up with TRBD2. Germline V gene data show CDR1 as SGHRS and CDR2 as YFSETQ. Trimming at V came to 0 bases and at J to 9 bases, leaving 8 bases not matched to a gene. The CDR3 is made up of 15 amino acids.

This clone is a singleton in its sample. V and J are TRBV5-1 and TRBJ2-2; TRBD1 agrees at 9 bases. Trimming at V came to 4 bases and at J to 2 bases, leaving 6 bases not matched to a gene. From germline, CDR1 is SGHRS and CDR2 YFSETQ. This CDR3 region has 16 residues. CDR3 region: CASSTTGQGNTGELFF. The DNA for the CDR3 is TGCGCCAGCAGCACCACGGGACAGGGAAACACCGGGGAGCTGTTTTTT.

This chain uses TRBV5-1 with TRBJ2-7; maybe TRBD2 (5 bases). Trimming took 4 bases from V and 2 from J, leaving 10 bases between them. This CDR3 is built from 13 residues. The germline V gene has CDR1 SGHRS and CDR2 YFSETQ. CDR3 DNA: TGCGCCAGCAGCATCTCCGGGGCCTACGAGCAGTACTTC. Its translation is CASSISGAYEQYF.

The CDR3 sequence is CAWSSGPGNTIYF. The CDR3 DNA sequence: TGTGCCTGGAGTTCGGGACCTGGAAACACCATATATTTT. The V gene is TRBV30, the J gene TRBJ1-3; D possibly corresponds to TRBD1 (5 bases). This CDR3 has 13 amino acids. V dropped 2 bases and J dropped 2 bases, with 7 bases sitting between them. Germline CDR1 GTSNPN, CDR2 SVGIG (reference sequence).

This chain joins TRBV30 and TRBJ2-7; maybe TRBD1 (6 bases). The V end lost 0 bases, the J end lost 7 bases, and 10 bases lay between the germline ends. Germline-derived CDR1 and CDR2 are GTSNPN and SVGIG (reference sequence). This CDR3 is 12 amino acids long. The CDR3 reads CAWSVQGLEQYF. The CDR3 DNA reads TGTGCCTGGAGTGTCCAGGGGCTTGAGCAGTACTTC.

The chain links TRBV4-1 to TRBJ2-4; a possible D gene is TRBD2 (7 bases). V was shortened by 2 bases and J by 7 bases, with 24 bases between the two germline ends. The length of the CDR3 is 18 residues. CDR1 and CDR2 from the germline V gene are MGHRA and YSYEKL. This chain's CDR3 is CASSQNLRGQNYLNIQYF. CDR3 sequence (DNA): TGCGCCAGCAGCCAAAACCTGCGGGGGCAGAACTACCTTAACATTCAGTACTTC.

This clone was detected a few times. This chain uses TRBV27 with TRBJ2-5; D unresolved. The CDR3 is 13 residues long. Germline lookup yields CDR1 MNHEY and CDR2 SMNVEV (reference sequence). V lost 1 base and J lost 1, with 4 bases in between. The DNA for the CDR3 is TGTGCCAGCAGTTTATACGGCCAAGAGACCCAGTACTTC. Translated, it gives CASSLYGQETQYF.

This clone occurred once. In DNA, the CDR3 is TGTGCCACCTTCTGGGACAACTCCTACGAGCAGTACTTC. Translated, it gives CATFWDNSYEQYF. The rearrangement uses TRBV6-1 and TRBJ2-7; perhaps TRBD1 as D (6 bases). This CDR3 spans 13 amino acids. Germline V gene sequence: CDR1 MNHNS, CDR2 SASEGT. Trimming took 10 bases from V and 0 from J, leaving 13 bases between them.

Turning to this clone: A far larger clone is just one base off, so this is likely a read error. The V call is TRBV4-1, the J call TRBJ2-7, with TRBD1 matching 7 bases. Germline V gives CDR1 MGHRA, CDR2 YSYEKL. The CDR3 sequence is 19 residues long. The CDR3 region is CANSQGPILQQGPLYEQYF. The CDR3 DNA is TGCGCCAACAGCCAAGGCCCGATCCTCCAACAGGGGCCACTCTACGAGCAGTACTTC.

This sequence joins TRBV2 and TRBJ2-7; no clear D. Germline V CDR1 and CDR2: SNHLY, FYNNEI. The CDR3 contains 15 residues. Trimming stripped 5 bases from V and 4 bases from J, with 18 bases between. This chain's CDR3 is CASSPDSGATYEQYF. As DNA, the CDR3 is TGTGCCAGCAGTCCCGATTCGGGCGCTACTTACGAGCAGTACTTC.

This clone was recorded once. This sequence joins TRBV10-3 and TRBJ2-3, with D perhaps matching TRBD1 or TRBD2 (5 bases each). The CDR3 extends over 15 amino acids. CDR1 and CDR2 from the germline V gene are ENHRY and SYGVKD. The V and J ends lost 9 bases and 1 base respectively, with 17 bases between them. The CDR3 spells CAIRDGSSGTDTQYF. The DNA of the CDR3 is TGTGCCATACGGGACGGGTCCTCTGGCACAGATACGCAGTATTTT.

The chain has TRBV27 and TRBJ1-5, with 7 bases that match TRBD1. This CDR3 contains 14 residues. Germline CDR1 MNHEY, CDR2 SMNVEV (reference sequence). V dropped 2 bases and J dropped 6; count of bases not matched to a gene: 4. This CDR3 reads CASSLGQATQPQHF. The CDR3 region has the DNA TGTGCCAGCAGTTTAGGACAGGCCACTCAGCCCCAGCATTTT.